This TCR beta chain originates from a study of blood T cell repertoires in COVID-19. For the study at large: Researchers got acute and convalescent COVID-19 samples from the United States, Italy and Spain. PBMCs, B-cell-depleted T cells, or T cells were the source of the cDNA or gDNA that made up the material.

How the authors handled the data: Nucleated cell counts were estimated from reference gene primer amplification. Only in-frame clones appear in the TCRdb table, and some are missing; sequencing was by immunoSEQ multiplex PCR. The D gene and trimming were derived from the DNA, and the V and J assignments and clone size from that table. The table records some 350,000 clones, roughly 89% of them present only once. The germline V gene has CDR1 KGHSH and CDR2 LQKENI. This CDR3 is built from 17 residues. Trimming removed 1 base from V and 5 bases from J; junction bases left unmatched: 9. This sequence joins TRBV18 and TRBJ2-7; 12 bases are shared with TRBD2. The sequencing input was peripheral blood. The TCR sequence derives from a man younger than 35 with active or convalescent COVID-19. The CDR3 is CASSPQKTSGSIHEQYF. The DNA of the CDR3 is TGTGCCAGCTCACCACAGAAGACTAGCGGGAGTATCCACGAGCAGTACTTC.